This TCR beta chain was retrieved from a study of CD8 T cells in ankylosing spondylitis. This clonotype was detected many times. The CDR3 totals 15 residues. J was trimmed by 3 bases and V by 8 bases; bases with no gene match: 9. The germline V gene has CDR1 SNHLY and CDR2 FYNNEI. Each CDR3 protein gets one entry after TCRdb re-called the 5' RACE reads with MiXCR. The sample carries around 210,000 distinct CDR3 sequences, 7.5% to 9.5% recorded once. Sequenced material: blood, either unsorted or a sorted T cell fraction (not recorded which). V and J are TRBV2 and TRBJ1-1, with 10 positions matching TRBD1. This sequence was found in a female donor with ankylosing spondylitis or in good health (not recorded which). The CDR3 DNA sequence: TGTGCCAGCCGACGGACAGGGGGATCCTACACTGAAGCTTTCTTT. Protein product: CASRRTGGSYTEAFF.